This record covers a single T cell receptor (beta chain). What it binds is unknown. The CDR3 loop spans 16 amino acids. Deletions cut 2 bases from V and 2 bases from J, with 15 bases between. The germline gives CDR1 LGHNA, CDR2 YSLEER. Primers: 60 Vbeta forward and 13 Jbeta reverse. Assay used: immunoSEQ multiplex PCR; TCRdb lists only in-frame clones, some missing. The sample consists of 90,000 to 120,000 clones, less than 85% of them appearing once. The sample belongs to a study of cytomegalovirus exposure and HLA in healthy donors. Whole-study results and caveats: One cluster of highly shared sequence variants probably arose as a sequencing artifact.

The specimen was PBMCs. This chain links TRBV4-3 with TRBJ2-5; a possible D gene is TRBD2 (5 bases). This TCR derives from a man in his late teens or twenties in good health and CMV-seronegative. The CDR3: CASSQTSHGGQETQYF. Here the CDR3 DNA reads TGCGCCAGCAGCCAAACGTCACACGGAGGACAAGAGACCCAGTACTTC.